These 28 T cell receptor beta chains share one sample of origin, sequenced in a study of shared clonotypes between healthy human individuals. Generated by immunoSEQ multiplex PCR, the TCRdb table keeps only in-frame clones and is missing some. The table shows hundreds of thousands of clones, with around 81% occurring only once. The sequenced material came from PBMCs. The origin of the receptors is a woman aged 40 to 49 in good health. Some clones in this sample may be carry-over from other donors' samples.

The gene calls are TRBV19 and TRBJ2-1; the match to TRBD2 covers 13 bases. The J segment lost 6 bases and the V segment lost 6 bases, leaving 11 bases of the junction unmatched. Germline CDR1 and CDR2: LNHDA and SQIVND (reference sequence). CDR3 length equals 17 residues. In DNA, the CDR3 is TGTGCCAGTAGCCGCGGACTAGCGGGAGTTTCAGCCAATGAGCAGTTCTTC. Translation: CASSRGLAGVSANEQFF. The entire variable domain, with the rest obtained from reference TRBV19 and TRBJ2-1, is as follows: DGGITQSPKYLFRKEGQNVTLSCEQNLNHDAMYWYRQDPGQGLRLIYYSQIVNDFQKGDIAEGYSVSREKKESFPLTVTSAQKNPTAFYLCASSRGLAGVSANEQFFGPGTRLTVL.

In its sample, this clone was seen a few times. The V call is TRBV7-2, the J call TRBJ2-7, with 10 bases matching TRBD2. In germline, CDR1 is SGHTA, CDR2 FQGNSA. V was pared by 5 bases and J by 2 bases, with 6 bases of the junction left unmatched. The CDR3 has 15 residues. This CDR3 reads CASSRALAGAYEQYF. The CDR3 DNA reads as TGTGCCAGCAGCCGGGCCCTAGCGGGGGCCTACGAGCAGTACTTC.

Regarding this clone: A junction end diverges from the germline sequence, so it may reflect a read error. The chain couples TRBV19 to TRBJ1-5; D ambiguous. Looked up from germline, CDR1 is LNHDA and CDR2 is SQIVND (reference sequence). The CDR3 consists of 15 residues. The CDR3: CASSILPGPGQHQHF. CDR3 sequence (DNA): TGTGCCAGTAGTATTCTCCCAGGTCCAGGTCAGCACCAGCATTTT. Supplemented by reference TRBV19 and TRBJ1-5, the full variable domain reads DGGITQSPKYLFRKEGQNVTLSCEQNLNHDAMYWYRQDPGQGLRLIYYSQIVNDFQKGDIAEGYSVSREKKESFPLTVTSAQKNPTAFYLCASSILPGPGQHQHFGDGTRLSIL.

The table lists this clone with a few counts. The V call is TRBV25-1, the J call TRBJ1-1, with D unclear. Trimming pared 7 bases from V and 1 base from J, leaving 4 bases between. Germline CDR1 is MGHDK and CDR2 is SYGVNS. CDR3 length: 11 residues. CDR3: CASTQNTEAFF. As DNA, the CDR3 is TGTGCCAGCACACAGAACACTGAAGCTTTCTTT.

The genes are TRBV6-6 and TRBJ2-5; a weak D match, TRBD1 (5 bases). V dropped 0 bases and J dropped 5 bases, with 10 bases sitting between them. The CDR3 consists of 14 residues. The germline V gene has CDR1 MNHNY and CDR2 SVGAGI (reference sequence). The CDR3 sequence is CASSYSATEETQYF. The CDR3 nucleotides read TGTGCCAGCAGTTACTCTGCGACAGAGGAGACCCAGTACTTC.

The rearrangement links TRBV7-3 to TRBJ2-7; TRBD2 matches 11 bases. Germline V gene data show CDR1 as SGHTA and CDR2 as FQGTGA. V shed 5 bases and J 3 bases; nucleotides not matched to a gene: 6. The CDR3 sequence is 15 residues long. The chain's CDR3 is CASSKTSGTYYEQYF. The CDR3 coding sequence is TGTGCCAGCAGCAAGACTAGCGGGACCTACTACGAGCAGTACTTC.

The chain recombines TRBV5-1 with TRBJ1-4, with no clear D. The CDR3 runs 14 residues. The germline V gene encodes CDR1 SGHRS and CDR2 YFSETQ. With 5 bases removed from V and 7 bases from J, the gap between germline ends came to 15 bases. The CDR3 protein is CASSFDSGGEKLFF. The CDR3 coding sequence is TGCGCCAGCAGTTTCGATAGCGGCGGTGAAAAACTGTTTTTT.

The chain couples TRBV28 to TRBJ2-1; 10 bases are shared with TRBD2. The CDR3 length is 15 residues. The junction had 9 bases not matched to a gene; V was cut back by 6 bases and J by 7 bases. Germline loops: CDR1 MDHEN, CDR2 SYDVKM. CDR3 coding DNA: TGTGCCAGCAGCCTATGGGGTAGCGGGAGGAATGAGCAGTTCTTC. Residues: CASSLWGSGRNEQFF.

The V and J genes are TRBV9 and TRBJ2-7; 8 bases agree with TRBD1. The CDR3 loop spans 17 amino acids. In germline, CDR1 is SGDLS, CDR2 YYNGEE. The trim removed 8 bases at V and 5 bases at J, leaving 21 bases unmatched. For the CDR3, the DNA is TGTGCCAGTACACCAACTTCTCTTTTCAGGGGGCCCCACGAGCAGTACTTC. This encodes CASTPTSLFRGPHEQYF.

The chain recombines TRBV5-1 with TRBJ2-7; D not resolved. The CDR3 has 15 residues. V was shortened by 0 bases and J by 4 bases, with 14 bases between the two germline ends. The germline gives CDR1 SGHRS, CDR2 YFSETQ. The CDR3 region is CASSLVGRSGYEQYF. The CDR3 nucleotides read TGCGCCAGCAGCTTGGTAGGAAGGTCTGGGTACGAGCAGTACTTC.

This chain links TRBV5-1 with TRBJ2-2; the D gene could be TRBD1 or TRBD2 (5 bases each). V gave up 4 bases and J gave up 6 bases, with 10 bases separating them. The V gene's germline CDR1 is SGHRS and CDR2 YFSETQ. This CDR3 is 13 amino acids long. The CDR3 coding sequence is TGCGCCAGCAGCACGAGGGGTGCCGGGGAGCTGTTTTTT. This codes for CASSTRGAGELFF.

The CDR3 DNA reads TGTGCCAGCAGCGCCCAGGGGGCAGGGGCTGAAGCTTTCTTT. Translating it yields CASSAQGAGAEAFF. This sequence joins TRBV9 and TRBJ1-1, with TRBD1 identical over 8 bases. This CDR3 has 14 residues. Germline V lookup: CDR1 SGDLS, CDR2 YYNGEE. Trimming cost V 3 bases and J 6 bases; bases outside gene matches: 7.

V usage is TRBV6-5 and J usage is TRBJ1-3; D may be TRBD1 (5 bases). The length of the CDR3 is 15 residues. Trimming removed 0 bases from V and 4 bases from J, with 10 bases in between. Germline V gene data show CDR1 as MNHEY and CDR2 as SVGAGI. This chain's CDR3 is CASSYSLGVGNTIYF. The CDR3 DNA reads TGTGCCAGCAGTTACTCACTAGGGGTCGGAAACACCATATATTTT.

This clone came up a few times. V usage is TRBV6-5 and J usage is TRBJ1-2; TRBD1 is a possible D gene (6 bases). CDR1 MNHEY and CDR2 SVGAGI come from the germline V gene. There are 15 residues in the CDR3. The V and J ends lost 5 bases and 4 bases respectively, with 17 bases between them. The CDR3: CASSGGGQSFYGYTF. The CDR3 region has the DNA TGTGCCAGCAGTGGAGGAGGACAGTCTTTCTATGGCTACACCTTC.

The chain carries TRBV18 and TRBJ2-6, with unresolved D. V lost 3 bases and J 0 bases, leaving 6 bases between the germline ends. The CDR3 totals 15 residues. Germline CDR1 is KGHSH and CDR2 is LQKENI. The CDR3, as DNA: TGTGCCAGCTCACCCGTGAACTCTGGGGCCAACGTCCTGACTTTC. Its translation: CASSPVNSGANVLTF.

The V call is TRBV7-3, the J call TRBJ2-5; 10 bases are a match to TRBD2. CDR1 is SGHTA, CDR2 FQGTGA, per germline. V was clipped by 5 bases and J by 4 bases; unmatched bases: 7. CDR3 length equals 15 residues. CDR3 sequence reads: CASSPSGSVLETQYF. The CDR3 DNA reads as TGTGCCAGCAGCCCTAGCGGGAGTGTTTTAGAGACCCAGTACTTC.

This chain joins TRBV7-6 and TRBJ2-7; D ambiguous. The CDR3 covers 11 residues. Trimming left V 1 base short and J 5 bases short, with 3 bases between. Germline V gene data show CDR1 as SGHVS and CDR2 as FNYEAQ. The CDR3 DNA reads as TGTGCCAGCAGCTTAGTTGACGAGCAGTACTTC. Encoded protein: CASSLVDEQYF.

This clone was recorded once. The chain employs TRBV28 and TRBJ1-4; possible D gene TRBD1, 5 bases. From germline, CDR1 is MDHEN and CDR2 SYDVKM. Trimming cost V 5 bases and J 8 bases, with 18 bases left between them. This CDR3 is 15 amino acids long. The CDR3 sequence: CASSHWDPREEKLFF. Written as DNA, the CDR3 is TGTGCCAGCAGTCACTGGGACCCGAGAGAGGAAAAACTGTTTTTT.

CDR3 protein: CASSLGTNTEAFF. The CDR3 nucleotides are TGTGCCAGCAGCTTGGGGACAAACACTGAAGCTTTCTTT. The genes are TRBV7-6 and TRBJ1-1; tentative D call: TRBD1 (6 bases). This CDR3 comprises 13 residues. CDR1 and CDR2 from the germline V gene are SGHVS and FNYEAQ. With 3 bases removed from V and 2 bases from J, the gap between germline ends came to 7 bases. Based on the CDR3 plus reference TRBV7-6 and TRBJ1-1, the full variable domain is GAGVSQSPRYKVTKRGQDVALRCDPISGHVSLYWYRQALGQGPEFLTYFNYEAQQDKSGLPNDRFSAERPEGSISTLTIQRTEQRDSAMYRCASSLGTNTEAFFGQGTRLTVV.

CDR3 bases: TGTGCCAGCAGTTACGACAGGCGCTACGAGCAGTACTTC. This translates into CASSYDRRYEQYF. V and J are TRBV6-6 and TRBJ2-7; D possibly corresponds to TRBD1 (6 bases). Trimming pared 2 bases from V and 3 bases from J, leaving 8 bases between. Germline CDR1 is MNHNY and CDR2 is SVGAGI (reference sequence). The CDR3 runs to 13 residues.

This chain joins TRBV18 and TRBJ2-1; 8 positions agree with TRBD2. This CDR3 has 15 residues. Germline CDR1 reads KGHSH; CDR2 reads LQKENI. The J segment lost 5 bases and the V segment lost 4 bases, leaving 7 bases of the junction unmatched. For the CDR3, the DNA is TGTGCCAGCTCACAATCGGGGGGGAGGAACAATGAGCAGTTCTTC. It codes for CASSQSGGRNNEQFF.

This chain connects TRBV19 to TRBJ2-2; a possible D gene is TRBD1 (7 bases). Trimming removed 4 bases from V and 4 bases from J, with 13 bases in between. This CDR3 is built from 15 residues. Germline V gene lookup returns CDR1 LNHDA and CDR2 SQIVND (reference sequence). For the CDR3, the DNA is TGTGCCAGTAGTAACAACAGGGGAGGCACCGGGGAGCTGTTTTTT. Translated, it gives CASSNNRGGTGELFF.

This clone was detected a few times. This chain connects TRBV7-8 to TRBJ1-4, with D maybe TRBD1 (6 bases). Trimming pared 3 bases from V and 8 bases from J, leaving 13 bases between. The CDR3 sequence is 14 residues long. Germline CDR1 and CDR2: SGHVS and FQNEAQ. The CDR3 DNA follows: TGTGCCAGCAGCTTCCCATCGGGGGCGGAAAAACTGTTTTTT. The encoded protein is CASSFPSGAEKLFF.

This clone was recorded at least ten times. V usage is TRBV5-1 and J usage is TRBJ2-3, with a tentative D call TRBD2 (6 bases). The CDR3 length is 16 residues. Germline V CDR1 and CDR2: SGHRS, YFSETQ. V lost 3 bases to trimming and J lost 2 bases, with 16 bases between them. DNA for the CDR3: TGCGCCAGCAGCTGGGCCGGGGCGGGGCCCACAGATACGCAGTATTTT. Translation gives CASSWAGAGPTDTQYF.

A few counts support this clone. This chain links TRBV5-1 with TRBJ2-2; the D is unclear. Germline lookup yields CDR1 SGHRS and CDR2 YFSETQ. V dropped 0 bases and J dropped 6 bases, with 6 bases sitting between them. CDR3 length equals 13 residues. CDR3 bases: TGCGCCAGCAGCTTGGAAGGGTCCGGGGAGCTGTTTTTT. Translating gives CASSLEGSGELFF.

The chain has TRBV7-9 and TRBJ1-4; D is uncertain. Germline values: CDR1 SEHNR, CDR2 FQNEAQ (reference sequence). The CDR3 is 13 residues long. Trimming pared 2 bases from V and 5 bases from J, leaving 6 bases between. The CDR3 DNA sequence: TGTGCCAGCAGCTTAAGGAGGAATGAAAAACTGTTTTTT. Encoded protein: CASSLRRNEKLFF.

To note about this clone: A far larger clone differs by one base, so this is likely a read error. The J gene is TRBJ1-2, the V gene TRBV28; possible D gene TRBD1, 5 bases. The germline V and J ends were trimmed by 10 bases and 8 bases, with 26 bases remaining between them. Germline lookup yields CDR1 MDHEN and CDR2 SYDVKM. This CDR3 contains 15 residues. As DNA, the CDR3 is TGTGCCAACCTCGATTTCCCCGGGACGAGAAAAGGCTACACCTTC. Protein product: CANLDFPGTRKGYTF.

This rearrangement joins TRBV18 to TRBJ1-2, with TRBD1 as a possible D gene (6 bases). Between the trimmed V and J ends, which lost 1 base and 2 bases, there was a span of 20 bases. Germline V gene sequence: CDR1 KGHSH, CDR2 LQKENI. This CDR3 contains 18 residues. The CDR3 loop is CASSPRGDGQSLNYGYTF. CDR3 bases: TGTGCCAGCTCACCACGGGGGGATGGACAGAGCCTAAACTATGGCTACACCTTC.